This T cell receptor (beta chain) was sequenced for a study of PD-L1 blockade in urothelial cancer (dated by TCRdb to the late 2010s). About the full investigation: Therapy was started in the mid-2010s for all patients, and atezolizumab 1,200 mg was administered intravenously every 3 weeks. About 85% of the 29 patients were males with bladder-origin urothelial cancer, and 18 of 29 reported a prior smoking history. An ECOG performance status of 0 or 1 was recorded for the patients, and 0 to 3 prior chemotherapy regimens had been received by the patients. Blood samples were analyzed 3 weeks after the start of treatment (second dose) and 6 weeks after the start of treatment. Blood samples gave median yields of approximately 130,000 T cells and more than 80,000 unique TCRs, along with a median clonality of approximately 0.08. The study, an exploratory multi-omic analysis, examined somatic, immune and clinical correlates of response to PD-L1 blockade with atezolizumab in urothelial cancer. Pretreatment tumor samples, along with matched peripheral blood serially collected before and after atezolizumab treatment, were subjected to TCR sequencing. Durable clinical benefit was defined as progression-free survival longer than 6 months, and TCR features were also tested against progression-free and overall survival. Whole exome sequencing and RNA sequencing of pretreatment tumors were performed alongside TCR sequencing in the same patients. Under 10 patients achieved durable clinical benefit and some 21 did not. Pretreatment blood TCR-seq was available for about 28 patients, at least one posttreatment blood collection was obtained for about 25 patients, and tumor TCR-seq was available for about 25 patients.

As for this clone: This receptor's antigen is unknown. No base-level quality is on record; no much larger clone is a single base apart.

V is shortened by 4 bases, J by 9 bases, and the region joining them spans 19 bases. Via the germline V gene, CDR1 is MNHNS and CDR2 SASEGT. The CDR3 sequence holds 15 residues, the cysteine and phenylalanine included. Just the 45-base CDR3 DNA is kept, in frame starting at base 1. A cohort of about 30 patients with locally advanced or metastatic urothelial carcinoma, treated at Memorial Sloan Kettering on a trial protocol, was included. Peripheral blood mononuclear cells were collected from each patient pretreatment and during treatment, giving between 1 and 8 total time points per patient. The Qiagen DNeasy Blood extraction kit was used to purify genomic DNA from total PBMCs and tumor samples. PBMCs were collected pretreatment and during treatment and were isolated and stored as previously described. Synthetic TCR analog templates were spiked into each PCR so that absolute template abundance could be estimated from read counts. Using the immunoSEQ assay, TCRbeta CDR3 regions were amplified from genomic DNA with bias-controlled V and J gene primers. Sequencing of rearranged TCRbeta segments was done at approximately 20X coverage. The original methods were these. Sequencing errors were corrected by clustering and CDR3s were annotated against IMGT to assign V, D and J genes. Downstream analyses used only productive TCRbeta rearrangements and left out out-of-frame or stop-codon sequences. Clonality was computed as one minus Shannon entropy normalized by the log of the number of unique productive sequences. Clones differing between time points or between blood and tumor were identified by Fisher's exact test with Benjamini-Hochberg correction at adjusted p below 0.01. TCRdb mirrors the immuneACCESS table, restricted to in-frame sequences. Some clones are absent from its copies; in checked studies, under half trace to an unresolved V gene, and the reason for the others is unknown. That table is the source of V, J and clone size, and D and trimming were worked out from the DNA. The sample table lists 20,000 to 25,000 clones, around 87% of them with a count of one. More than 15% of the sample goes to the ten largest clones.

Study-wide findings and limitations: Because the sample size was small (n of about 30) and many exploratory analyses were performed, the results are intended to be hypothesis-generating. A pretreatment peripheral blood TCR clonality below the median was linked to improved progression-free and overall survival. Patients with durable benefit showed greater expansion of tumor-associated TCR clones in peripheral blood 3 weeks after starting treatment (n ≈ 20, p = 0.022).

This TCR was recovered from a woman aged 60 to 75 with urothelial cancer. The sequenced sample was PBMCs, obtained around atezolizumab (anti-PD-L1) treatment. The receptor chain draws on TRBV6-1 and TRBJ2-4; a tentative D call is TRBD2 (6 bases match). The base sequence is TGTGCCAGCAGTGGGGAGTGGGTAGCGGTCTCCATTCAGTACTTC. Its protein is CASSGEWVAVSIQYF.